The 25 T cell receptor beta chains in this list originate from one sample, sequenced in a study of control samples from healthy donors and cancer patients. The method was immunoSEQ multiplex PCR; TCRdb's version includes in-frame clones alone and lacks a portion of them. The sample includes 65,000 to 100,000 clones, roughly 91% of them seen just once. The sequenced sample consisted of blood. Every receptor here comes from a man aged 50 to 59 in good health.

This clone was found once. This chain links TRBV6-5 with TRBJ1-1; D uncertain. Per the germline V gene, CDR1 is MNHEY and CDR2 is SVGAGI. There are 15 residues in the CDR3. Between the trimmed V and J ends, which lost 4 bases and 5 bases, there was a span of 17 bases. The CDR3 here is CASSSGRIQRTEAFF. The CDR3 DNA follows: TGTGCCAGCAGTTCAGGAAGGATTCAGAGGACTGAAGCTTTCTTT.

V gene TRBV5-6 combines with J gene TRBJ2-2, with 9 positions matching TRBD1. This CDR3 spans 15 amino acids. Germline trimming cut 0 bases from V and 4 bases from J; bases unmatched to any gene: 1. The V gene's germline CDR1 is SGHDT and CDR2 YYEEEE. The CDR3 spells CASSLVGQGTGELFF. The DNA for the CDR3 is TGTGCCAGCAGCTTGGTGGGACAGGGCACCGGGGAGCTGTTTTTT.

This clone was observed a few times. The V gene is TRBV2, the J gene TRBJ1-5; maybe TRBD1 (6 bases). Germline assignment: CDR1 SNHLY and CDR2 FYNNEI. V lost 4 bases to trimming and J lost 6 bases, with 13 bases between them. The CDR3 loop spans 14 amino acids. This chain's CDR3 is CASSAVQGSQPQHF. As DNA, the CDR3 is TGTGCCAGCAGTGCGGTACAGGGATCTCAGCCCCAGCATTTT.

In its sample, this clone was seen once. V is TRBV2 and J is TRBJ2-7; 9 bases fit TRBD2. J was trimmed by 1 base and V by 3 bases; bases with no gene match: 4. Germline-derived CDR1 and CDR2 are SNHLY and FYNNEI. The CDR3 has 15 amino acids. This CDR3 is CASSERGGRSYEQYF. As DNA, the CDR3 is TGTGCCAGCAGTGAGCGGGGGGGCAGGTCCTACGAGCAGTACTTC.

Only a few counts were recorded for this clone. J is TRBJ1-6 and V is TRBV19; TRBD1 matches at 9 bases. CDR3 size: 13 residues. With 8 bases clipped from V and 9 bases from J, the junction kept 5 bases outside the gene matches. Germline V gene lookup returns CDR1 LNHDA and CDR2 SQIVND (reference sequence). As DNA, the CDR3 is TGTGCCAGTGGAGACAGGGGGGTTTCACCCCTCCACTTT. This translates into CASGDRGVSPLHF. Full variable domain (outside the CDR3, taken from reference TRBV19 and TRBJ1-6): DGGITQSPKYLFRKEGQNVTLSCEQNLNHDAMYWYRQDPGQGLRLIYYSQIVNDFQKGDIAEGYSVSREKKESFPLTVTSAQKNPTAFYLCASGDRGVSPLHFGNGTRLTVT.

The chain uses TRBV18 and TRBJ2-7; D possibly matches TRBD1 or TRBD2 (5 bases each). The V and J ends lost 6 bases and 6 bases respectively, with 18 bases between them. Germline-derived CDR1 and CDR2 are KGHSH and LQKENI. CDR3 size: 14 residues. CDR3 in amino acids: CASSLRGGWGEQYF. The DNA for the CDR3 is TGTGCCAGCTCCCTCCGGGGCGGATGGGGCGAGCAGTACTTC.

The CDR3 protein is CASSLYSDILAANTGELFF. The CDR3 coding sequence is TGTGCCAGCAGTTTATACTCCGATATCCTAGCGGCGAACACCGGGGAGCTGTTTTTT. J is TRBJ2-2 and V is TRBV27; 7 positions agree with TRBD2. Germline loops: CDR1 MNHEY, CDR2 SMNVEV (reference sequence). The trim removed 1 base at V and 0 bases at J, leaving 11 bases unmatched. The CDR3 covers 19 residues.

This chain connects TRBV7-2 to TRBJ2-1, with 7 bases lining up with TRBD2. V trimming: 2 bases; J trimming: 9 bases; junction bases outside the gene matches: 7. Germline V gene data show CDR1 as SGHTA and CDR2 as FQGNSA. The CDR3 has 14 amino acids. CDR3 sequence (DNA): TGTGCCAGCAGCTTAAAAGGGGAGGGCGGTGAGCAGTTCTTC. It yields the protein CASSLKGEGGEQFF. Full variable domain (missing parts from reference TRBV7-2 and TRBJ2-1): GAGVSQSPSNKVTEKGKDVELRCDPISGHTALYWYRQSLGQGLEFLIYFQGNSAPDKSGLPSDRFSAERTGGSVSTLTIQRTQQEDSAVYLCASSLKGEGGEQFFGPGTRLTVL.

This chain connects TRBV3-1 (or the pseudogene TRBV3-2) to TRBJ1-4, with D hard to call. There are 17 residues in the CDR3. V was pared by 3 bases and J by 0 bases, with 14 bases between. Germline CDR1 reads LGHDT; CDR2 reads YNNKEL (reference sequence). CDR3 DNA: TGTGCCAGCAGCCAGATTATCCCGGCAGCAACTAATGAAAAACTGTTTTTT. Its protein is CASSQIIPAATNEKLFF.

For the CDR3, the DNA is TGTGCCAGTATGAGAAACCCCGGGGGGGTCACTGAAGCTTTCTTT. Translated: CASMRNPGGVTEAFF. The chain carries TRBV19 and TRBJ1-1, with D possibly TRBD1 on 5 matching bases. In germline, CDR1 is LNHDA, CDR2 SQIVND (reference sequence). V dropped 7 bases and J dropped 4 bases, with 19 bases sitting between them. The CDR3 extends over 15 amino acids.

CDR3 nucleotides: TGTGCCAGCAGCCAAGGCAGAGGAGACACCATATATTTT. It specifies CASSQGRGDTIYF. The chain is built from TRBV3-1 (or the pseudogene TRBV3-2) and TRBJ1-3, with D unclear. Germline V gene data show CDR1 as LGHDT and CDR2 as YNNKEL (reference sequence). The CDR3 is 13 amino acids. V gave up 1 base and J gave up 8 bases, with 9 bases separating them.

The chain uses TRBV9 and TRBJ2-3, with 8 bases lining up with TRBD1. Germline V gene lookup returns CDR1 SGDLS and CDR2 YYNGEE. This CDR3 comprises 15 residues. The junction had 3 bases not matched to a gene; V was cut back by 0 bases and J by 3 bases. The CDR3 here is CASSVEDRVTDTQYF. The CDR3 DNA reads TGTGCCAGCAGCGTAGAGGACAGGGTGACAGATACGCAGTATTTT.

The chain is built from TRBV7-9 and TRBJ2-3, with D perhaps being TRBD1 or TRBD2 (5 bases each). The V end lost 2 bases, the J end lost 1 base, and 13 bases lay between the germline ends. CDR3 length: 16 residues. Germline values: CDR1 SEHNR, CDR2 FQNEAQ (reference sequence). The CDR3 region is CASSLSTGTGTDTQYF. The CDR3 nucleotides are TGTGCCAGCAGCTTATCCACCGGGACGGGCACAGATACGCAGTATTTT.

The rearrangement uses TRBV11-1 and TRBJ1-1; D call uncertain. Trimming stripped 1 base from V and 1 base from J, with 7 bases between. CDR3 size: 14 residues. Germline CDR1 SGHAT, CDR2 FQDESV (reference sequence). CDR3 in amino acids: CASSLGRGNTEAFF. CDR3 sequence (DNA): TGTGCCAGCAGCTTAGGGCGTGGGAACACTGAAGCTTTCTTT.

The chain links TRBV9 to TRBJ1-1; 7 bases line up with TRBD1. The germline CDR1 and CDR2 sequences are SGDLS and YYNGEE. With 0 bases clipped from V and 7 bases from J, the junction kept 9 bases outside the gene matches. The CDR3 totals 15 residues. The CDR3 region has the DNA TGTGCCAGCAGCGTAGGTCCCGGGACAGTCCGTGAAGCTTTCTTT. Protein product: CASSVGPGTVREAFF.

The V gene is TRBV2, the J gene TRBJ1-5; TRBD1 aligns across 7 bases. The CDR3 length is 14 residues. CDR1 and CDR2 from the germline V gene are SNHLY and FYNNEI. Trimming at V came to 6 bases and at J to 2 bases, leaving 4 bases not matched to a gene. In nucleotides, the CDR3 is TGTGCCAGCAGCGGGACAGAGGGCAATCAGCCCCAGCATTTT. Encoded protein: CASSGTEGNQPQHF.

J is TRBJ2-7 and V is TRBV5-1, with 7 positions matching TRBD1. This CDR3 spans 13 amino acids. Unmatched junction bases numbered 5, after V lost 3 bases and J lost 5 bases. Germline lookup yields CDR1 SGHRS and CDR2 YFSETQ. The CDR3 loop reads CASSSLQGNEQYF. CDR3 sequence (DNA): TGCGCCAGCAGCTCCTTACAGGGGAACGAGCAGTACTTC.

The gene calls are TRBV6-1 and TRBJ2-7; TRBD1 matches at 11 bases. After removal of 3 bases from V and 3 bases from J, the junction contained 4 bases not matched to a gene. The length of the CDR3 is 15 residues. Germline CDR1 reads MNHNS; CDR2 reads SASEGT. The CDR3 DNA sequence: TGTGCCAGCAGTGAGACGGACAGGGGGCTCTACGAGCAGTACTTC. This encodes CASSETDRGLYEQYF.

The chain has TRBV7-9 and TRBJ2-7; D possibly matches TRBD1 or TRBD2 (5 bases each). The CDR3 runs to 13 residues. Trimming took 5 bases from V and 3 from J, leaving 11 bases between them. Germline V gene sequence: CDR1 SEHNR, CDR2 FQNEAQ (reference sequence). In nucleotides, the CDR3 is TGTGCCAGCAGCACCGGGACCCACTACGAGCAGTACTTC. The encoded protein is CASSTGTHYEQYF.

V is TRBV7-9 and J is TRBJ2-3; 7 bases fit TRBD1. CDR1 SEHNR and CDR2 FQNEAQ come from the germline V gene (reference sequence). The V segment lost 3 bases and the J segment 0 bases; nucleotides outside the gene matches: 3. CDR3 length: 15 residues. The CDR3 nucleotides read TGTGCCAGCAGCTTCGGGGACAGTAGCACAGATACGCAGTATTTT. Translated, it gives CASSFGDSSTDTQYF.

This rearrangement joins TRBV24-1 to TRBJ1-5; 11 bases align to TRBD1. Per the germline V gene, CDR1 is KGHDR and CDR2 is SFDVKD. The CDR3 spans 15 residues. V trimming: 5 bases; J trimming: 7 bases; junction bases outside the gene matches: 6. This CDR3 is CATSVGGTGGQPQHF. Here the CDR3 DNA reads TGTGCCACCAGTGTCGGGGGGACAGGGGGACAGCCCCAGCATTTT.

This chain links TRBV29-1 with TRBJ1-1, with D unresolved. This CDR3 has 13 amino acids. The germline CDR1 and CDR2 sequences are SQVTM and ANQGSEA. V lost 4 bases, J lost 3 bases, and 12 bases lay in between. CDR3 amino acids: CSVVSAKDTEAFF. The CDR3 region has the DNA TGCAGCGTTGTCTCGGCCAAGGACACTGAAGCTTTCTTT. Based on the CDR3 plus reference TRBV29-1 and TRBJ1-1, the full variable domain is SAVISQKPSRDICQRGTSLTIQCQVDSQVTMMFWYRQQPGQSLTLIATANQGSEATYESGFVIDKFPISRPNLTFSTLTVSNMSPEDSSIYLCSVVSAKDTEAFFGQGTRLTVV.

The chain combines TRBV5-4 with TRBJ1-6; D remains unclear. V was shortened by 3 bases and J by 2 bases, with 9 bases between the two germline ends. This CDR3 contains 15 residues. Germline CDR1 and CDR2: SGHNT and YYREEE (reference sequence). The CDR3 nucleotides read TGTGCCAGCAGCTCTGGCGGGACCTATAATTCACCCCTCCACTTT. Translation: CASSSGGTYNSPLHF.

The chain couples TRBV7-2 to TRBJ2-1, with D perhaps TRBD1 (5 bases). The V gene's germline CDR1 is SGHTA and CDR2 FQGNSA. V lost 1 base and J lost 9, with 13 bases in between. The CDR3 spans 14 residues. Here the CDR3 reads CASSLGQGNAEQFF. The CDR3 nucleotides read TGTGCCAGCAGCTTAGGCCAGGGTAATGCTGAGCAGTTCTTC.

The chain uses TRBV6-5 and TRBJ1-5; 7 nucleotides match TRBD1. The CDR3 spans 13 residues. Trimming removed 9 bases from V and 3 bases from J; junction bases left unmatched: 5. Germline V gene data show CDR1 as MNHEY and CDR2 as SVGAGI. The CDR3 DNA is TGTGCCAGGGACAGGCGGAACAATCAGCCCCAGCATTTT. Protein: CARDRRNNQPQHF.